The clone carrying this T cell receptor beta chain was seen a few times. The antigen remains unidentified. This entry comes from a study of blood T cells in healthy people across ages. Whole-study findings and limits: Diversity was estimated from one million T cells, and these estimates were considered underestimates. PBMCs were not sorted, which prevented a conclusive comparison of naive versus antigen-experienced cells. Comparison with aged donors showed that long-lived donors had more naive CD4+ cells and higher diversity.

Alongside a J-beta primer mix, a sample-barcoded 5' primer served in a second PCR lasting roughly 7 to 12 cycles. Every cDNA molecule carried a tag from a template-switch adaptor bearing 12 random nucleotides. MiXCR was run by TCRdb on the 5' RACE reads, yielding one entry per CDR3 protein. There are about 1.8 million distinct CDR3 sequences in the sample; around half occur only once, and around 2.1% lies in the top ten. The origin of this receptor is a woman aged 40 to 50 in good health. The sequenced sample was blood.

CDR3 amino acids: CATSNKGPSSYEQYF. The CDR3 DNA sequence: TGTGCCACCAGCAACAAAGGACCGAGCTCCTACGAGCAGTACTTC. The chain is built from TRBV15 and TRBJ2-7; no clear D gene. CDR3 length: 15 amino acids. The V end lost 4 bases, the J end lost 0 bases, and 13 bases lay between the germline ends. Germline V CDR1 and CDR2: LNHNV, YYDKDF (reference sequence).